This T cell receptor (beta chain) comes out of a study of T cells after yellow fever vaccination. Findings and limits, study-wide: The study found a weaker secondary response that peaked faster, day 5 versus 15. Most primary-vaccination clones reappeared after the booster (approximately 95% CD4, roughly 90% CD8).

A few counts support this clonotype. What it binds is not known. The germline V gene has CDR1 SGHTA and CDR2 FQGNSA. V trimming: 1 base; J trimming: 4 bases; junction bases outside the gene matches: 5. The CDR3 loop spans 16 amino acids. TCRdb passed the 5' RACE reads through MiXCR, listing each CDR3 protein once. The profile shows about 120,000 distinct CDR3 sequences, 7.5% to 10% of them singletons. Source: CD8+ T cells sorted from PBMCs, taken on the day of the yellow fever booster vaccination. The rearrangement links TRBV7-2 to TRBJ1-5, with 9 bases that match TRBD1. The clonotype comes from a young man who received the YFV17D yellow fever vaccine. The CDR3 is CASSLGRQGGNQPQHF. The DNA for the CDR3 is TGTGCCAGCAGCTTAGGTCGACAGGGGGGAAATCAGCCCCAGCATTTT.